The next 31 T cell receptor beta chains were all read from a single sample in a study of vaccination and CD4 T cells after COVID-19. No antigen has been identified for these receptors. The study sequenced cultured CD4+ T cell DNA using the Oncomine TCR Beta short-read assay. TCRdb re-called the PCR reads with MiXCR, one entry per CDR3 protein. The sample records fewer than 14,000 distinct CDR3 sequences, about 38% being singletons. The treatment: roughly 10-day PBMC culture with coronavirus spike peptide pools or control peptides (ViraFEST assay). Specimen: CD4+ T cells from blood, cultured in vitro, collected after SARS-CoV-2 vaccination. These receptors were collected from a human donor who had recovered from COVID-19.

This clonotype was observed a few times. The chain is built from TRBV7-3 and TRBJ2-2; D is perhaps TRBD2 (5 bases). This CDR3 comprises 14 residues. Trimming removed 5 bases from V and 4 bases from J, with 11 bases in between. Germline CDR1 SGHTA, CDR2 FQGTGA. This CDR3 reads CASSPGIATGELFF. CDR3 DNA sequence: TGTGCCAGCAGCCCCGGGATTGCCACCGGGGAGCTGTTTTTT.

This clonotype was seen only a few times. The chain is built from TRBV28 and TRBJ1-2; 9 nucleotides align to TRBD1. The V gene's germline CDR1 is MDHEN and CDR2 SYDVKM. The CDR3 totals 14 residues. J lost 11 bases, V lost 6 bases, and 13 bases had no gene match. The CDR3 region is CASSQQGAPVLYTF. In nucleotides, the CDR3 is TGTGCCAGCAGCCAACAGGGGGCTCCCGTCTTGTACACCTTC.

The chain uses TRBV20-1 and TRBJ2-7; a possible D gene is TRBD1 (5 bases). CDR1 is DFQATT and CDR2 is SNEGSKA in the germline V gene (reference sequence). V lost 5 bases and J lost 1, with 18 bases in between. CDR3 length: 15 amino acids. The CDR3 here is CSASLGSRASYEQYF. CDR3 DNA sequence: TGCAGTGCTTCCCTAGGGTCCAGGGCTTCCTACGAGCAGTACTTC.

V usage is TRBV10-1 and J usage is TRBJ2-2; the D gene is possibly TRBD2 (6 bases). The CDR3 runs 15 residues. Trimming removed 4 bases at V and 1 base at J, with 10 bases between. Germline assignment: CDR1 WNHNN and CDR2 SYGVQD (reference sequence). The CDR3 sequence is CASSAGGVNTGELFF. The CDR3 DNA is TGCGCCAGCAGTGCTGGAGGGGTGAACACCGGGGAGCTGTTTTTT.

This chain connects TRBV2 to TRBJ1-6; D is possibly TRBD1 (5 bases). The V gene lost 5 bases and the J gene lost 8 bases, with 16 bases spanning the gap. Germline assignment: CDR1 SNHLY and CDR2 FYNNEI. The CDR3 sequence is 15 residues long. The DNA for the CDR3 is TGTGCCAGCAGTCAAGATCACGGAGGGGATTCACCCCTCCACTTT. Encoded protein: CASSQDHGGDSPLHF. Full variable domain (remainder filled in from reference TRBV2 and TRBJ1-6): EPEVTQTPSHQVTQMGQEVILRCVPISNHLYFYWYRQILGQKVEFLVSFYNNEISEKSEIFDDQFSVERPDGSNFTLKIRSTKLEDSAMYFCASSQDHGGDSPLHFGNGTRLTVT.

The genes are TRBV6-1 and TRBJ1-5; 11 nucleotides align to TRBD1. Trimming removed 6 bases from V and 7 bases from J; junction bases left unmatched: 5. The CDR3 length is 14 residues. The germline CDR1 and CDR2 sequences are MNHNS and SASEGT. The CDR3 DNA is TGTGCCAGCAGCCGGACAGGGGGCGGACAGCCCCAGCATTTT. Its protein product is CASSRTGGGQPQHF.

The table lists this clonotype with a few counts. This chain joins TRBV28 and TRBJ1-5; 7 bases fit TRBD1. Germline CDR1 and CDR2: MDHEN and SYDVKM. The CDR3 contains 15 residues. V was pared by 6 bases and J by 5 bases, with 10 bases of the junction left unmatched. CDR3 DNA sequence: TGTGCCAGCAGGGCTTCAGGGGGGAATTATCAGCCCCAGCATTTT. Protein product: CASRASGGNYQPQHF.

This chain uses TRBV7-8 with TRBJ1-3; D is ambiguous. V shed 1 base and J shed 4 bases, with 2 bases lying between them. There are 12 residues in the CDR3. Germline loops: CDR1 SGHVS, CDR2 FQNEAQ. The CDR3 loop is CASSLEGNTIYF. CDR3 coding DNA: TGTGCCAGCAGCTTAGAGGGAAACACCATATATTTT.

The chain uses TRBV7-2 and TRBJ2-3; D ambiguous. The CDR3 loop spans 15 amino acids. The germline gives CDR1 SGHTA, CDR2 FQGNSA. The V gene lost 6 bases and the J gene lost 4 bases, with 17 bases spanning the gap. The CDR3 protein is CASRRRGTGADTQYF. DNA of the CDR3: TGTGCCAGCAGACGGAGAGGTACGGGCGCAGATACGCAGTATTTT.

This clonotype was recorded a few times. This chain links TRBV20-1 with TRBJ2-5; D not certain. Germline CDR1 is DFQATT and CDR2 is SNEGSKA (reference sequence). Trimming removed 6 bases from V and 3 bases from J, with 5 bases in between. The CDR3 totals 10 residues. CDR3 coding DNA: TGCAGTGCCGAAGAAGAGACCCAGTACTTC. Its protein product is CSAEEETQYF.

The chain links TRBV6-1 to TRBJ2-1; 10 nucleotides align to TRBD2. The V gene's germline CDR1 is MNHNS and CDR2 SASEGT. V shed 7 bases and J 5 bases; nucleotides not matched to a gene: 8. The CDR3 is 15 amino acids. The CDR3: CASTGPSGSNNEQFF. In nucleotides, the CDR3 is TGTGCCAGCACCGGGCCTAGCGGGAGCAACAATGAGCAGTTCTTC.

As concerns this clonotype: The junction and the germline gene differ at one end; a read error may be behind it. The rearrangement uses TRBV28 and TRBJ1-4, with a possible D match to TRBD1 (5 bases). The CDR3 contains 14 residues. Germline V gene sequence: CDR1 MDHEN, CDR2 SYDVKM. The CDR3 region is CASSLTGHNEKLSF. CDR3 nucleotide sequence: TGTGCCAGCAGTTTAACGGGGCATAATGAAAAACTGTCTTTT.

This chain connects TRBV29-1 to TRBJ1-5, with 9 bases fitting TRBD1. Germline-derived CDR1 and CDR2 are SQVTM and ANQGSEA. The length of the CDR3 is 15 residues. The junction had 8 bases not matched to a gene; V was cut back by 4 bases and J by 4 bases. Here the CDR3 reads CSVAEDRGWNQPQHF. The CDR3 nucleotides read TGCAGCGTTGCCGAAGACAGGGGGTGGAATCAGCCCCAGCATTTT. The full variable domain, rest sourced from reference TRBV29-1 and TRBJ1-5, is SAVISQKPSRDICQRGTSLTIQCQVDSQVTMMFWYRQQPGQSLTLIATANQGSEATYESGFVIDKFPISRPNLTFSTLTVSNMSPEDSSIYLCSVAEDRGWNQPQHFGDGTRLSIL.

This clonotype was observed a few times. The CDR3 nucleotides are TGTGCCAGCATCCTCTCGCTAGCGGGAATCCACGAGCAGTACTTC. The encoded protein is CASILSLAGIHEQYF. The genes are TRBV6-2 or TRBV6-3 and TRBJ2-7; TRBD2 matches 9 bases. Per germline, CDR1 MNHEY and CDR2 SVGEGT. V trimming: 7 bases; J trimming: 5 bases; junction bases outside the gene matches: 12. This CDR3 has 15 residues.

The V call is TRBV7-2, the J call TRBJ2-3; D call uncertain. There are 13 residues in the CDR3. Germline V gene sequence: CDR1 SGHTA, CDR2 FQGNSA. As DNA, the CDR3 is TGTGCTACGGTGAGAAAATCCACAGATACGCAGTATTTT. Translating gives CATVRKSTDTQYF.

The chain is built from TRBV19 and TRBJ1-2; possible D gene TRBD1, 5 bases. Trimming removed 6 bases at V and 8 bases at J, with 16 bases between. This CDR3 has 13 amino acids. The germline V gene encodes CDR1 LNHDA and CDR2 SQIVND (reference sequence). The CDR3 DNA follows: TGTGCCAGTAGCAGTGTGGGACTAAGGGGCTACACCTTC. Translated: CASSSVGLRGYTF. Looking up the rest from reference TRBV19 and TRBJ1-2 gives the full variable domain: DGGITQSPKYLFRKEGQNVTLSCEQNLNHDAMYWYRQDPGQGLRLIYYSQIVNDFQKGDIAEGYSVSREKKESFPLTVTSAQKNPTAFYLCASSSVGLRGYTFGSGTRLTVV.

This chain joins TRBV20-1 and TRBJ2-4, with a weak D call TRBD1 (6 bases). Per germline, CDR1 DFQATT and CDR2 SNEGSKA (reference sequence). V dropped 3 bases and J dropped 7 bases, with 16 bases sitting between them. CDR3 length: 14 residues. CDR3 coding DNA: TGCAGTGCTAGGTTATCACAGCAGGGGAACATTCAGTACTTC. Protein product: CSARLSQQGNIQYF.

About this clonotype itself: Its ends do not fully match the called genes, so a read error is possible. CDR3 bases: TGTGCTAGCAGCTTAAGGGGGGGACAGGGGGGCATCGAGACCCAGTACTTC. Protein sequence: CASSLRGGQGGIETQYF. This rearrangement joins TRBV7-7 to TRBJ2-5; 11 bases agree with TRBD1. The germline V gene encodes CDR1 SSHAT and CDR2 FNYEAQ (reference sequence). There are 17 residues in the CDR3. The full variable domain, rest sourced from reference TRBV7-7 and TRBJ2-5, is GAGVSQSPRYKVTKRGQDVTLRCDPISSHATLYWYQQALGQGPEFLTYFNYEAQPDKSGLPSDRFSAERPEGSISTLTIQRTEQRDSAMYRCASSLRGGQGGIETQYFGPGTRLLVL.

In its sample, this clonotype was seen once. The chain joins TRBV25-1 to TRBJ2-1; 9 positions match TRBD1. The trim removed 10 bases at V and 10 bases at J, leaving 8 bases unmatched. This CDR3 is built from 12 residues. Germline V CDR1 and CDR2: MGHDK, SYGVNS. CDR3: CATSTGGQEQFF. CDR3 nucleotide sequence: TGTGCCACCTCGACAGGGGGTCAAGAGCAGTTCTTC.

In regard to this clonotype: It is unclear where the CDR3 begins or ends on the DNA, so no DNA is shown, and the CDR3 is as TCRdb lists it. This chain joins TRBV20-1 and TRBJ1-5. Counting both end residues, the CDR3 totals 24 amino acids. Germline V gene data show CDR1 as DFQATT and CDR2 as SNEGSKA (reference sequence). The CDR3 reads CSARSRLREGEQYFGPNSNQPQHF.

This chain uses TRBV20-1 with TRBJ2-7; no firm D call. Germline assignment: CDR1 DFQATT and CDR2 SNEGSKA (reference sequence). There are 14 residues in the CDR3. Trimming took 4 bases from V and 0 from J, leaving 13 bases between them. The CDR3 nucleotides are TGCAGTGCTAAAAGATTTCAGAGCTCCTACGAGCAGTACTTC. Translated, it gives CSAKRFQSSYEQYF.

The chain couples TRBV28 to TRBJ2-3, with 9 nucleotides matching TRBD2. The CDR3 loop spans 16 amino acids. The V and J ends lost 5 bases and 7 bases, in that order; junction bases with no gene match: 13. The germline V gene has CDR1 MDHEN and CDR2 SYDVKM. The DNA for the CDR3 is TGTGCCAGCAGTACCCTCGGCGGGAGGGCTGTTTATACGCAGTATTTT. Translation: CASSTLGGRAVYTQYF. Full variable domain (outside the CDR3, taken from reference TRBV28 and TRBJ2-3): DVKVTQSSRYLVKRTGEKVFLECVQDMDHENMFWYRQDPGLGLRLIYFSYDVKMKEKGDIPEGYSVSREKKERFSLILESASTNQTSMYLCASSTLGGRAVYTQYFGPGTRLTVL.

V gene TRBV27 combines with J gene TRBJ2-7, with TRBD2 identical over 8 bases. The CDR3 is 16 residues long. The junction had 13 bases not matched to a gene; V was cut back by 6 bases and J by 3 bases. Germline V CDR1 and CDR2: MNHEY, SMNVEV (reference sequence). The DNA for the CDR3 is TGTGCCAGCAGCCACCCGGGGCTAGCGGGTTACTACGAGCAGTACTTC. Translation: CASSHPGLAGYYEQYF.

The V gene is TRBV19, the J gene TRBJ2-7; 10 bases agree with TRBD2. Germline loops: CDR1 LNHDA, CDR2 SQIVND (reference sequence). Losses at the gene ends were 3 bases for V and 0 bases for J; bases not matched to a gene: 5. The CDR3 has 16 residues. The CDR3 sequence: CASSMGRTSGSYEQYF. CDR3 bases: TGTGCCAGTAGTATGGGGAGGACTAGCGGCTCCTACGAGCAGTACTTC.

The chain joins TRBV23-1 to TRBJ1-6, with 8 bases matching TRBD1. TRBV23-1 is reported as an ORF; its role is uncertain. J lost 7 bases, V lost 0 bases, and 8 bases had no gene match. The CDR3 length is 17 residues. The DNA for the CDR3 is TGCGCCAGCAGTCAATCCAGGGGGCGGAGAGACAATTCACCCCTCCACTTT. This encodes CASSQSRGRRDNSPLHF.

The chain recombines TRBV29-1 with TRBJ2-7; D is uncertain. Looked up from germline, CDR1 is SQVTM and CDR2 is ANQGSEA. The V and J ends lost 1 base and 1 base respectively, with 20 bases between them. The CDR3 is 17 amino acids. DNA of the CDR3: TGCAGCGTTGAAGGCCTATCGACTCGTTTGGGGTCCTACGAGCAGTACTTC. Protein sequence: CSVEGLSTRLGSYEQYF.

The rearrangement joins TRBV28 to TRBJ1-5; weak D call: TRBD1 (6 bases). The V gene's germline CDR1 is MDHEN and CDR2 SYDVKM. This CDR3 has 15 residues. Trimming left V 6 bases short and J 5 bases short, with 17 bases between. The CDR3 DNA reads as TGTGCCAGCAGCACGATGGGGGGCGAGGATCAGCCCCAGCATTTT. Translated, it gives CASSTMGGEDQPQHF.

This clonotype was observed a handful of times. The V call is TRBV19, the J call TRBJ1-1; the D gene is possibly TRBD1 (6 bases). Germline CDR1 and CDR2: LNHDA and SQIVND (reference sequence). V dropped 7 bases and J dropped 1 base, with 13 bases sitting between them. CDR3 length: 14 residues. CDR3 DNA: TGTGCCAGTACCCGGGGGGGCGGGAACACTGAAGCTTTCTTT. Its translation is CASTRGGGNTEAFF.

The V call is TRBV15, the J call TRBJ1-5; D call uncertain. With 1 base removed from V and 4 bases from J, the gap between germline ends came to 2 bases. CDR3 size: 12 residues. Germline V lookup: CDR1 LNHNV, CDR2 YYDKDF (reference sequence). CDR3 region: CATSRANQPQHF. CDR3 DNA: TGTGCCACCAGCAGAGCGAATCAGCCCCAGCATTTT.

The CDR3, as DNA: TGTGCCAGCAGTTTGAGTCCTCGGGCTAGCGACAGTTACAATGAGCAGTTCTTC. This sequence encodes CASSLSPRASDSYNEQFF. The chain employs TRBV28 and TRBJ2-1, with D possibly TRBD2 on 6 matching bases. V was cut by 3 bases and J by 4 bases, with 22 bases left in between. This CDR3 spans 18 amino acids. Germline CDR1 and CDR2: MDHEN and SYDVKM.

This clonotype has a handful of counts. V and J are TRBV15 and TRBJ2-4, with 9 positions matching TRBD2. The trim removed 3 bases at V and 4 bases at J, leaving 10 bases unmatched. Germline CDR1 reads LNHNV; CDR2 reads YYDKDF (reference sequence). The CDR3 consists of 17 residues. The CDR3 spells CATSRGVGGRGKNIQYF. The CDR3 DNA follows: TGTGCCACCAGCAGGGGGGTAGGCGGGAGGGGGAAAAACATTCAGTACTTC.